A selection of T cell receptor beta chains follows, all from one sample in a study of cytomegalovirus exposure and HLA in healthy donors. The method was immunoSEQ multiplex PCR; TCRdb's version includes in-frame clones alone and lacks a portion of them. The sample contains roughly 100,000 clones, around 80% of which appear only once. The specimen sequenced was PBMCs. These receptors came from a man aged 40-49 years in good health and CMV-seropositive. Both conserved end residues are part of each CDR3. D genes are given only for firm matches. Clone size is given for some rows only: seen once, a few or many times, or a class if the clone is expanded.

NA	TRBJ2-7	NA	TRBV19	CASSMGQGPHEQYF	TGTGCCAGTAGTATGGGGCAGGGCCCCCACGAGCAGTACTTC
NA	TRBJ2-1	TRBD2	TRBV6-5	CASSYIRAGDTEQFF	TGTGCCAGCAGTTATATTCGAGCGGGAGACACTGAGCAGTTCTTC
NA	TRBJ1-1	NA	TRBV19	CASSRQLGQANTEAFF	TGTGCCAGTAGTAGGCAGTTGGGGCAGGCCAACACTGAAGCTTTCTTT
few	TRBJ2-5	NA	TRBV7-2	CASRLGDIGTQYF	TGTGCCAGCAGGTTAGGAGACATTGGGACCCAGTACTTC
NA	TRBJ2-6	NA	TRBV9	CASGDSHSGANGLTF	TGTGCCAGCGGTGACAGCCACTCTGGGGCCAACGGCCTGACTTTC
NA	TRBJ1-6	TRBD1	TRBV29-1	CSVKLTGDNSPLHF	TGCAGCGTAAAACTGACAGGGGATAATTCACCCCTCCACTTT
few	TRBJ2-3	TRBD2	TRBV15	CATSSRIGGGAADTQYF	TGTGCCACCAGCAGCCGGATAGGCGGGGGGGCTGCAGATACGCAGTATTTT
few	TRBJ1-1	TRBD1	TRBV7-3	CASRVTGLNTEAFF	TGTGCCAGCAGGGTGACAGGGTTGAACACTGAAGCTTTCTTT
NA	TRBJ2-1	TRBD2	TRBV4-3	CASSQVAGFGEQFF	TGCGCCAGCAGCCAAGTAGCGGGATTCGGTGAGCAGTTCTTC
NA	TRBJ2-5	TRBD1	TRBV6-5	CASRVTGAETQYF	TGTGCCAGCAGAGTCACAGGGGCGGAGACCCAGTACTTC
NA	TRBJ2-3	TRBD2	TRBV11-3	CASSLRTSGTDTQYF	TGTGCCAGCAGCCTCCGGACTAGCGGAACAGATACGCAGTATTTT
NA	TRBJ1-1	TRBD1	TRBV11-2	CASSNTGGTEAFF	TGTGCCAGCAGCAATACAGGGGGCACTGAAGCTTTCTTT
NA	TRBJ2-7	NA	TRBV5-1	CASSLTGLSYEQYF	TGCGCCAGCAGCTTAACAGGGCTGTCCTACGAGCAGTACTTC
once	TRBJ2-1	TRBD2	TRBV15	CATSRGLAVDEQFF	TGTGCCACCAGCAGAGGACTAGCGGTAGATGAGCAGTTCTTC
NA	TRBJ1-3	NA	TRBV7-8	CASSSPGHFSGNTIYF	TGTGCCAGCAGCTCCCCTGGACACTTCTCTGGAAACACCATATATTTT
NA	TRBJ1-3	TRBD1	TRBV7-6	CASSATGVGNTIYF	TGTGCCAGCAGCGCTACAGGGGTTGGAAACACCATATATTTT
once	TRBJ1-2	TRBD1	TRBV18	CASSQGGQANYGYTF	TGTGCCAGCTCACAGGGGGGACAGGCGAACTATGGCTACACCTTC
NA	TRBJ2-1	NA	TRBV7-9	CASSPPFRVAALGEQFF	TGTGCCAGCAGCCCCCCTTTTCGAGTAGCGGCTCTTGGTGAGCAGTTCTTC
few	TRBJ1-1	NA	TRBV7-9	CASSLAGWRGMNTEAFF	TGTGCCAGCAGCTTAGCGGGGTGGAGGGGCATGAACACTGAAGCTTTCTTT
NA	TRBJ2-3	TRBD2	TRBV2	CASSSLTEREGGQGSTDTQYF	TGTGCCAGCAGTTCACTCACCGAGCGGGAGGGCGGTCAGGGGAGCACAGATACGCAGTATTTT
once	TRBJ2-1	NA	TRBV11-3	CASSLTHGHPEQFF	TGTGCCAGCAGCTTGACCCATGGGCATCCCGAGCAGTTCTTC
few	TRBJ2-1	TRBD2	TRBV11-2	CASSLETSGWSGEQFF	TGTGCCAGCAGCTTAGAGACTAGCGGGTGGTCGGGGGAGCAGTTCTTC
NA	TRBJ2-7	NA	TRBV7-8	CASSLAPLQGGMDEQYF	TGTGCCAGCAGCTTAGCGCCTCTCCAGGGCGGTATGGACGAGCAGTACTTC
NA	TRBJ1-2	TRBD1	TRBV5-4	CASSLGQGNYGYTF	TGTGCCAGCAGCTTGGGACAGGGTAACTATGGCTACACCTTC
once	TRBJ2-6	TRBD1	TRBV18	CASSPPGQGRAGANVLTF	TGTGCCAGCTCACCACCGGGACAGGGGAGGGCCGGGGCCAACGTCCTGACTTTC
few	TRBJ2-5	TRBD2	TRBV7-3	CASSSLAGGRETQYF	TGTGCCAGCAGCTCATTAGCGGGGGGGCGAGAGACCCAGTACTTC
NA	TRBJ2-7	TRBD2	TRBV4-1	CASSRETSGSYEQYF	TGCGCCAGCAGCCGGGAGACTAGCGGAAGTTACGAGCAGTACTTC
NA	TRBJ2-1	TRBD2	TRBV7-2	CASSLAGTSGSRDEQFF	TGTGCCAGCAGCTTAGCCGGGACTAGCGGGAGTAGGGATGAGCAGTTCTTC
NA	TRBJ2-1	TRBD2	TRBV27	CASSSLLAGGYNEQFF	TGTGCCAGCAGTTCATTACTAGCGGGAGGCTACAATGAGCAGTTCTTC
NA	TRBJ2-3	TRBD1	TRBV7-3	CASSFTGGGQYF	TGTGCCAGCAGCTTCACAGGGGGCGGGCAGTATTTT